This is a list of T cell receptor beta chains from one sample in a study of cytomegalovirus exposure and HLA in healthy donors. Sequencing used immunoSEQ multiplex PCR; TCRdb keeps in-frame clones, though not all of them. The profile shows approximately 200,000 clones, around 85% of them singletons. The sequencing sample was made of PBMCs. All receptors derive from a woman between 50 and 59 years old in good health and CMV-seronegative. The CDR3 runs from the conserved cysteine through the conserved F or W. The order of the fields is clone size, J gene, D gene, V gene, CDR3 protein, CDR3 DNA. D genes are given only for firm matches. Rows give clone size only sometimes, using once, few, many, or a class for an expanded clone.

- TRBJ2-7 - TRBV7-2 CASSPTPDSSYEQYF TGTGCCAGCAGCCCGACCCCGGACAGCTCCTACGAGCAGTACTTC
- TRBJ2-7 TRBD2 TRBV18 CASSRTSGTSLSYEQYF TGTGCCAGTTCAAGGACTAGCGGGACCTCCCTCTCCTACGAGCAGTACTTC
once TRBJ2-7 - TRBV5-4 CASSELVGPYEQYF TGTGCCAGCAGCGAACTAGTAGGCCCCTACGAGCAGTACTTC
- TRBJ2-3 TRBD2 TRBV11-2 CASSLEASGTPADTQYF TGTGCCAGCAGCTTAGAGGCTAGCGGCACCCCCGCAGATACGCAGTATTTT
- TRBJ1-1 TRBD1 TRBV28 CASSRDRIEAFF TGTGCCAGCAGCCGGGACAGGATTGAAGCTTTCTTT
- TRBJ2-7 TRBD1 TRBV7-9 CASSPSQGARNEQYF TGTGCCAGCAGCCCATCCCAGGGGGCGCGCAACGAGCAGTACTTC
- TRBJ2-7 TRBD1 TRBV6-5 CASSFQGARYEQYF TGTGCCAGCAGTTTTCAGGGGGCGCGCTACGAGCAGTACTTC
once TRBJ1-1 TRBD1 TRBV19 CASSRDRENTEAFF TGTGCCAGTAGTCGGGACAGGGAGAACACTGAAGCTTTCTTT
few TRBJ1-6 - TRBV11-2 CASSSGLHNSPLHF TGTGCCAGCAGTTCCGGACTCCATAATTCACCCCTCCACTTT
- TRBJ1-2 - TRBV27 CASSKERTTNYGYTF TGTGCCAGCAGTAAAGAAAGGACAACTAACTATGGCTACACCTTC
- TRBJ2-3 TRBD2 TRBV27 CASSLGHGTSGPSTDTQYF TGTGCCAGCAGTTTGGGGCACGGTACTAGCGGGCCTAGCACAGATACGCAGTATTTT
- TRBJ1-1 - TRBV5-1 CASSFLDFSGAEAFF TGCGCCAGCAGCTTCTTGGATTTTAGCGGGGCTGAAGCTTTCTTT
- TRBJ2-5 - TRBV2 CASSPETSTARKTQYF TGTGCCAGCAGCCCGGAGACCTCGACAGCGCGGAAGACCCAGTACTTC
- TRBJ2-5 - TRBV5-4 CASSLDGSGVGETQYF TGTGCCAGCAGCTTGGACGGGTCCGGGGTTGGAGAGACCCAGTACTTC
- TRBJ2-5 - TRBV11-2 CASRAETQYF TGTGCCAGCAGAGCGGAGACCCAGTACTTC
- TRBJ1-3 TRBD1 TRBV19 CASKMRDSVVGSGNTIYF TGTGCCAGTAAAATGCGGGACAGCGTTGTGGGGAGTGGAAACACCATATATTTT
- TRBJ1-2 TRBD1 TRBV11-2 CASRSPGTGDYGYTF TGTGCCAGCAGGTCTCCCGGGACAGGGGACTATGGCTACACCTTC
- TRBJ2-1 - TRBV11-3 CASSPNPHSGSYNEQFF TGTGCCAGCAGCCCGAATCCCCATTCCGGCTCCTACAATGAGCAGTTCTTC
few TRBJ1-5 TRBD1 TRBV10-1 CASSQGEQPQHF TGCGCCAGCAGTCAGGGGGAGCAGCCCCAGCATTTT
- TRBJ1-5 - TRBV5-6 CASSSTGDGTQPQHF TGTGCCAGCAGCTCGACGGGGGACGGTACCCAGCCCCAGCATTTT
- TRBJ2-7 - TRBV28 CASSLFLGSYEQYF TGTGCCAGCAGTTTATTCTTGGGCTCCTACGAGCAGTACTTC
- TRBJ2-1 TRBD2 TRBV6-1 CASSRGLADSNEQFF TGTGCCAGCAGCCGCGGACTAGCGGACAGCAATGAGCAGTTCTTC
- TRBJ1-2 - TRBV6-5 CASSYSRQSGYGYTF TGTGCCAGCAGTTACAGCCGACAGTCGGGTTATGGCTACACCTTC
- TRBJ2-7 TRBD1 TRBV19 CASAPGQGYEQYF TGTGCCAGTGCTCCGGGACAGGGCTACGAGCAGTACTTC
- TRBJ1-1 - TRBV20-1 CSASSGTEAFF TGCAGTGCTAGTTCGGGCACTGAAGCTTTCTTT
- TRBJ2-7 TRBD2 TRBV2 CASSDPGTSGRGDPYEQYF TGTGCCAGCAGTGACCCCGGGACTAGCGGGAGAGGGGACCCCTACGAGCAGTACTTC
- TRBJ1-1 - TRBV5-6 CASGRAVGIDTEAFF TGTGCCAGCGGCAGAGCGGTGGGAATAGACACTGAAGCTTTCTTT
- TRBJ2-7 TRBD2 TRBV27 CASSLKGLAGEYEQYF TGTGCCAGCAGTTTGAAGGGACTAGCGGGAGAGTACGAGCAGTACTTC
- TRBJ2-2 TRBD1 TRBV19 CASSLGQGGTGELFF TGTGCCAGTAGTCTGGGACAGGGTGGCACCGGGGAGCTGTTTTTT
- TRBJ2-2 TRBD1 TRBV5-1 CASSRDSEYGELFF TGCGCCAGCAGCCGGGACAGTGAATACGGGGAGCTGTTTTTT
- TRBJ1-2 TRBD1 TRBV2 CASRAEQGINYGYTF TGTGCCAGCAGGGCCGAACAGGGGATTAACTATGGCTACACCTTC
- TRBJ2-7 - TRBV27 CASSLSASYEQYF TGTGCCAGCAGTTTATCGGCATCCTACGAGCAGTACTTC
- TRBJ1-1 - TRBV7-2 CASSSGRLNTEAFF TGTGCCAGCAGCTCCGGGAGACTGAACACTGAAGCTTTCTTT
once TRBJ2-3 - TRBV5-6 CASSLKGRDITDTQYF TGTGCCAGCAGCTTGAAAGGCAGGGATATCACAGATACGCAGTATTTT
- TRBJ1-1 - TRBV29-1 CSVATVLEGGTEAFF TGCAGCGTTGCCACCGTGTTGGAGGGAGGGACTGAAGCTTTCTTT
- TRBJ2-7 TRBD1 TRBV9 CASSESGQGYEQYF TGTGCCAGCAGCGAATCGGGACAGGGATACGAGCAGTACTTC
- TRBJ2-5 - TRBV7-6 CASSSGLGGWRETQYF TGTGCCAGCAGCTCCGGACTAGGGGGGTGGCGAGAGACCCAGTACTTC
- TRBJ2-3 TRBD2 TRBV14 CASSLLAGTVDTQYF TGTGCCAGCAGCTTACTAGCGGGAACGGTAGATACGCAGTATTTT
- TRBJ1-2 - TRBV28 CASSLGEVEGYTF TGTGCCAGCAGTTTAGGCGAGGTAGAAGGCTACACCTTC
- TRBJ2-7 - TRBV18 CASSQTGRSYEQYF TGTGCCAGCTCGCAGACAGGAAGGTCGTACGAGCAGTACTTC
- TRBJ2-5 - TRBV9 CASSVDWGEETQYF TGTGCCAGCAGCGTAGATTGGGGGGAAGAGACCCAGTACTTC
once TRBJ1-2 - TRBV28 CASIPRQVDGYTF TGTGCCAGCATTCCCCGACAGGTTGATGGCTACACCTTC
- TRBJ2-7 - TRBV7-9 CASSLQGRYEQYF TGTGCCAGCAGCTTACAGGGGAGATACGAGCAGTACTTC
- TRBJ2-7 TRBD1 TRBV29-1 CSVSGQGVAYEQYF TGCAGCGTTTCCGGACAGGGGGTTGCCTACGAGCAGTACTTC
few TRBJ2-1 - TRBV5-1 CASSSGRYEQFF TGCGCCAGCAGCTCCGGGAGATATGAGCAGTTCTTC
- TRBJ1-1 - TRBV28 CASTLRGVTEAFF TGTGCCAGCACCCTACGGGGGGTCACTGAAGCTTTCTTT
- TRBJ2-7 TRBD1 TRBV5-6 CASSLVGTGSYEQYF TGTGCCAGCAGCTTGGTTGGGACAGGGTCCTACGAGCAGTACTTC
- TRBJ2-7 - TRBV13 CASSLGDFGEQYF TGTGCCAGCAGCTTAGGGGACTTTGGAGAGCAGTACTTC
- TRBJ2-4 TRBD1 TRBV2 CASKRRRQGSLAKNIQYF TGTGCCAGCAAACGTCGGAGACAGGGTTCCTTAGCCAAAAACATTCAGTACTTC
- TRBJ1-1 TRBD1 TRBV30 CAWSVLYGTGNTEAFF TGTGCCTGGAGTGTACTTTATGGGACAGGGAACACTGAAGCTTTCTTT